Listed below are T cell receptor beta chains from one sample, sequenced in a study of regulatory T cells in long-lasting Graves disease. TCRdb re-called the multiplex PCR reads with MiXCR, one entry per CDR3 protein. The sample contains approximately 350,000 distinct CDR3 sequences, 15% to 20% of which appear only once. The same data also contributed to another study, on T cells in Graves' hyperthyroidism and ophthalmopathy.

The sample consisted of peripheral blood mononuclear cells (PBMCs), taken at new diagnosis, from a patient treated with antithyroid drugs. The receptors originated from a woman between 18 and 30 years old with Graves disease. Both conserved end residues are trimmed from each CDR3.

J gene: TRBJ2-5; V gene: TRBV7-2; CDR3 protein: ASSQDRGQQETQY
J gene: TRBJ2-5; V gene: TRBV10-3; CDR3 protein: AISESRNELF
J gene: TRBJ1-5; V gene: TRBV27; CDR3 protein: ASSLFWGQPQH
J gene: TRBJ1-4; V gene: TRBV7-9; CDR3 protein: ASSLAGAGTNEKLF
J gene: TRBJ1-1; V gene: TRBV11-1; CDR3 protein: ASSGPGTSTEAF
J gene: TRBJ2-1; V gene: TRBV19; CDR3 protein: AIHRLDFYNEQF
J gene: TRBJ1-1; V gene: TRBV5-1; CDR3 protein: ASSPRSGVKNTEAF
J gene: TRBJ2-3; V gene: TRBV9; CDR3 protein: ASSVVLTDTQY
J gene: TRBJ2-7; V gene: TRBV28; CDR3 protein: ASSLSSLWGGNKSSYEQY
J gene: TRBJ2-2; V gene: TRBV12-3/TRBV12-4; CDR3 protein: ASSLGDRVNTGELF
J gene: TRBJ1-5; V gene: TRBV20-1; CDR3 protein: SAGRRGGNQPQH
J gene: TRBJ2-1; V gene: TRBV11-2; CDR3 protein: ASSHRGWDNEQF
J gene: TRBJ2-3; V gene: TRBV7-9; CDR3 protein: ASSPLAVTSTDTQY
J gene: TRBJ1-2; V gene: TRBV29-1; CDR3 protein: SVEERYHYGYT
J gene: .; V gene: TRBV7-9; CDR3 protein: ASSLVEEGTQY
J gene: TRBJ1-1; V gene: TRBV9; CDR3 protein: ASSGGPGRGNTEAF
J gene: TRBJ1-6; V gene: TRBV28; CDR3 protein: ASSLTGSNSPLH
J gene: TRBJ2-5; V gene: TRBV2; CDR3 protein: ASTRQKVETQY
J gene: TRBJ1-1; V gene: TRBV7-9; CDR3 protein: ASSPVSTEAF
J gene: TRBJ2-2; V gene: TRBV6-7; CDR3 protein: ASSYTGRGLNTGELF
J gene: TRBJ2-2; V gene: TRBV9; CDR3 protein: ASSPTGGRDTGELF
J gene: TRBJ2-2; V gene: TRBV28; CDR3 protein: ASSGYNTGELF
J gene: TRBJ1-2; V gene: TRBV6-1; CDR3 protein: ASRLTGDGYT
J gene: TRBJ2-1; V gene: TRBV18; CDR3 protein: ASSPSGVSYNEQF
J gene: TRBJ1-2; V gene: TRBV28; CDR3 protein: ASSRTGIYGYT
J gene: TRBJ2-1; V gene: TRBV28; CDR3 protein: ASTGVVRTSGSLYEQF
J gene: TRBJ2-7; V gene: TRBV7-6; CDR3 protein: ASRPTAGTETYEQY
J gene: TRBJ2-6; V gene: TRBV29-1; CDR3 protein: SVTLGEGEHSGANVLT
J gene: TRBJ2-2; V gene: TRBV6-9; CDR3 protein: ASSYGVIGELF
J gene: TRBJ2-2; V gene: TRBV5-6; CDR3 protein: ASSLDIRGNGGELF
J gene: TRBJ2-7; V gene: TRBV27; CDR3 protein: ASSRRQGHEQY
J gene: TRBJ1-5; V gene: TRBV30; CDR3 protein: AWSVQPGQPQH
J gene: TRBJ2-1; V gene: TRBV10-3; CDR3 protein: ATNSGTGSYNEQF
J gene: TRBJ1-2; V gene: TRBV28; CDR3 protein: ASSSPTPILYGYT
J gene: TRBJ2-3; V gene: TRBV2; CDR3 protein: ASKVLAGDTDTQY
J gene: TRBJ2-6; V gene: TRBV5-4; CDR3 protein: ASSWGVGAGANVLT
J gene: TRBJ2-5; V gene: TRBV5-1; CDR3 protein: ASSLNILRTGRETQY
J gene: TRBJ2-7; V gene: TRBV28; CDR3 protein: ASGDSADSYEQY
J gene: TRBJ2-7; V gene: TRBV28; CDR3 protein: ASSETGAIPYEQY
J gene: TRBJ1-6; V gene: TRBV9; CDR3 protein: ASSPRTGSNSPLH
J gene: TRBJ2-7; V gene: TRBV27; CDR3 protein: ASRRLLAGSNEQY
J gene: TRBJ2-5; V gene: TRBV12-3/TRBV12-4; CDR3 protein: ASSSPWGLAGQETQY
J gene: TRBJ2-1; V gene: TRBV11-2; CDR3 protein: ASSFKASSLSHNEQF
J gene: TRBJ2-5; V gene: TRBV6-1; CDR3 protein: ATGRLQETQY
J gene: TRBJ2-1; V gene: TRBV7-8; CDR3 protein: ASSSRLIRVDEQF
J gene: TRBJ1-1; V gene: TRBV19; CDR3 protein: ASSTLQGLNTEAF
J gene: TRBJ2-7; V gene: TRBV7-2; CDR3 protein: ASSLVWRGEQY
J gene: TRBJ1-5; V gene: TRBV3-1; CDR3 protein: ASSPYGQPQH